This entry lists 10 T cell receptor beta chains sequenced from one sample in a study of cytomegalovirus exposure and HLA in healthy donors. TCRdb's table, derived via immunoSEQ multiplex PCR, lists solely in-frame clones and lacks some. The table shows about 160,000 clones, with roughly 90% occurring only once. The specimen was PBMCs. Source of these receptors: a woman in her late teens or twenties in good health and CMV-seronegative.

This chain uses TRBV4-3 with TRBJ2-7; TRBD1 matches at 9 bases. Unmatched junction bases numbered 14, after V lost 5 bases and J lost 6 bases. Germline CDR1 LGHNA, CDR2 YSLEER. The CDR3 has 16 amino acids. This CDR3 reads CASSFRQPGQGGEQYF. CDR3 coding DNA: TGCGCCAGCAGCTTCCGACAACCGGGACAGGGCGGCGAGCAGTACTTC.

In its sample, this clone was seen once. V is TRBV5-1 and J is TRBJ2-7; 12 nucleotides line up with TRBD2. The ends lost 0 bases at V and 5 bases at J; junction bases unmatched: 12. CDR1 and CDR2 (germline): SGHRS, YFSETQ. CDR3 size: 18 residues. The CDR3: CASSLAGGLAGGRDEQYF. The CDR3 DNA is TGCGCCAGCAGCTTGGCCGGTGGGCTAGCGGGGGGGCGGGACGAGCAGTACTTC. Full variable domain (missing parts from reference TRBV5-1 and TRBJ2-7): KAGVTQTPRYLIKTRGQQVTLSCSPISGHRSVSWYQQTPGQGLQFLFEYFSETQRNKGNFPGRFSGRQFSNSRSEMNVSTLELGDSALYLCASSLAGGLAGGRDEQYFGPGTRLTVT.

This chain links TRBV4-2 with TRBJ2-1; 7 positions match TRBD1. Germline assignment: CDR1 LGHNA and CDR2 YNFKEQ. Trimming cost V 4 bases and J 6 bases; bases outside gene matches: 6. The CDR3 has 14 amino acids. The CDR3 region has the DNA TGTGCCAGCAGCCTTGGACAGGACCCCAATGAGCAGTTCTTC. Protein product: CASSLGQDPNEQFF.

The chain has TRBV18 and TRBJ2-7; a possible D gene is TRBD1 (8 bases). CDR3 size: 15 residues. V gave up 3 bases and J gave up 4 bases, with 16 bases separating them. The germline V gene has CDR1 KGHSH and CDR2 LQKENI. CDR3 loop: CASSPPTGDYYEQYF. In DNA, the CDR3 is TGTGCCAGCTCACCGCCGACAGGGGACTATTACGAGCAGTACTTC.

The gene calls are TRBV25-1 and TRBJ1-4; no reliable D call. The CDR3 totals 13 residues. The ends were cut back, 7 bases at V and 0 bases at J, with 6 bases in the middle. Germline V lookup: CDR1 MGHDK, CDR2 SYGVNS. The CDR3 region is CASTTSTNEKLFF. CDR3 sequence (DNA): TGTGCCAGCACCACTTCAACTAATGAAAAACTGTTTTTT.

The table lists this clone with a few counts. The J gene is TRBJ1-1, the V gene TRBV30; D is uncertain. Germline CDR1 and CDR2: GTSNPN and SVGIG (reference sequence). Trimming took 0 bases from V and 0 from J, leaving 11 bases between them. CDR3 size: 15 residues. This chain's CDR3 is CAWSVGGGMNTEAFF. In DNA form, the CDR3 reads TGTGCCTGGAGTGTAGGCGGTGGAATGAACACTGAAGCTTTCTTT.

This clone was seen once. V usage is TRBV2 and J usage is TRBJ2-7; possible D gene TRBD1, 6 bases. V gave up 4 bases and J gave up 0 bases, with 13 bases separating them. This CDR3 spans 15 amino acids. The V gene's germline CDR1 is SNHLY and CDR2 FYNNEI. CDR3: CASSVHRDPSYEQYF. The CDR3 region has the DNA TGTGCCAGCAGTGTCCACAGGGATCCCTCCTACGAGCAGTACTTC.

The CDR3 DNA reads TGTGCCAGCAGCGGGGGGCTGAACAATGAGCAGTTCTTC. Protein product: CASSGGLNNEQFF. V is TRBV9 and J is TRBJ2-1, with D possibly matching TRBD1 (6 bases). Germline V gene sequence: CDR1 SGDLS, CDR2 YYNGEE. The CDR3 loop spans 13 amino acids. The V gene lost 3 bases and the J gene lost 5 bases, with 9 bases spanning the gap.

Concerning this clone: Mismatch with germline at one junction end may stem from a read error. The rearrangement uses TRBV6-1 and TRBJ2-6; 9 bases are a match to TRBD1. CDR3 length equals 13 residues. CDR1 is MNHNS and CDR2 is SASEGT in the germline V gene. The CDR3 here is CASSQRDRDRLAF. The CDR3 coding sequence is TGTGCCAGCAGTCAACGGGACAGGGACCGTTTGGCTTTC.

In nucleotides, the CDR3 is TGTGCCAGCTCACCTCAAGGGGAGGCCTATGGCTACACCTTC. Protein: CASSPQGEAYGYTF. The chain employs TRBV18 and TRBJ1-2; possibly TRBD1 for D (5 bases). V gave up 3 bases and J gave up 4 bases, with 12 bases separating them. There are 14 residues in the CDR3. CDR1 KGHSH and CDR2 LQKENI come from the germline V gene.